One and the same sample provided the 25 T cell receptor beta chains below, sequenced in a study of shared clonotypes between healthy human individuals (dated by TCRdb to the early 2020s). Library method: the immunoSEQ multiplex PCR assay. TCRdb limited this immuneACCESS table to in-frame rearrangements with V and J called. A share of clones is missing; checked studies link under half to unresolved V genes, and the rest is unexplained. For this sample there are hundreds of thousands of clones; 74% appear just once. Around 10% of the sample is held by the ten biggest clonotypes. Sequencing input: memory CD4+ T cells sorted from blood. The cell subset or site label, read with the paper, signifies: CD45RA-negative fraction. These receptors were obtained from a man in his thirties or forties in good health.

The chain uses TRBV10-3 and TRBJ1-5; D call uncertain. CDR1 and CDR2 (germline): ENHRY, SYGVKD. The CDR3 loop spans 12 amino acids. The V end lost 10 bases, the J end lost 3 bases, and 10 bases lay between the germline ends. The CDR3 region has the DNA TGTGCCACCCGCCCGGACAATCAGCCCCAGCATTTT. Its protein is CATRPDNQPQHF.

The chain combines TRBV7-2 with TRBJ2-5; the D gene is possibly TRBD2 (6 bases). This CDR3 has 16 residues. Looked up from germline, CDR1 is SGHTA and CDR2 is FQGNSA. Trimming left V 4 bases short and J 4 bases short, with 19 bases between. The CDR3 protein is CASSSQGLARGETQYF. Here the CDR3 DNA reads TGTGCCAGCAGCTCCCAAGGGCTAGCGAGGGGAGAGACCCAGTACTTC. The variable domain in full, completed from reference TRBV7-2 and TRBJ2-5, reads GAGVSQSPSNKVTEKGKDVELRCDPISGHTALYWYRQSLGQGLEFLIYFQGNSAPDKSGLPSDRFSAERTGGSVSTLTIQRTQQEDSAVYLCASSSQGLARGETQYFGPGTRLLVL.

V gene TRBV19 combines with J gene TRBJ2-7; 10 nucleotides agree with TRBD1. V lost 4 bases, J lost 2 bases, and 5 bases stayed unmatched. The CDR3 contains 15 residues. Germline V gene sequence: CDR1 LNHDA, CDR2 SQIVND (reference sequence). CDR3 loop: CASSTGGQGTYEQYF. For the CDR3, the DNA is TGTGCCAGTAGTACGGGGGGACAGGGGACCTACGAGCAGTACTTC.

This clone was detected only a few times. The rearrangement uses TRBV6-1 and TRBJ1-2; no clear D. The germline gives CDR1 MNHNS, CDR2 SASEGT. Trimming took 4 bases from V and 3 from J, leaving 6 bases between them. The CDR3 totals 12 residues. The chain's CDR3 is CASSAQDYGYTF. CDR3 nucleotides: TGTGCCAGCAGTGCCCAAGACTATGGCTACACCTTC.

The rearrangement links TRBV5-1 to TRBJ2-3, with D possibly TRBD2 on 6 matching bases. Germline CDR1 is SGHRS and CDR2 is YFSETQ. This CDR3 region has 12 residues. Trimming took off 2 bases at V and 6 bases at J, with 7 bases between the two ends. This CDR3 reads CASSLRGDTQYF. The CDR3 nucleotides are TGCGCCAGCAGCTTACGGGGGGATACGCAGTATTTT.

About this clone itself: A far larger clone is one nucleotide away, so this likely arose from a read error. In the same sample, other DNA sequences code for this CDR3. CDR3 region: CASSLVPSGRLYEQYF. The CDR3 DNA follows: TGTGCCAGCAGCTTAGTGCCTAGTGGGAGGTTGTACGAGCAGTACTTC. The rearrangement joins TRBV7-8 to TRBJ2-7, with a weak D call TRBD2 (6 bases). Looked up from germline, CDR1 is SGHVS and CDR2 is FQNEAQ. The CDR3 runs 16 residues. V lost 1 base to trimming and J lost 4 bases, with 17 bases between them. Drawing the rest from reference TRBV7-8 and TRBJ2-7, the complete variable domain is GAGVSQSPRYKVAKRGQDVALRCDPISGHVSLFWYQQALGQGPEFLTYFQNEAQLDKSGLPSDRFFAERPEGSVSTLKIQRTQQEDSAVYLCASSLVPSGRLYEQYFGPGTRLTVT.

As for this clone: The sample has other DNA sequences that encode this CDR3 too. CDR3 amino acids: CASSLRGGTDTQYF. In DNA, the CDR3 is TGCGCCAGCAGCTTGCGTGGGGGCACAGATACGCAGTATTTT. This chain connects TRBV5-1 to TRBJ2-3; D not certain. CDR3 size: 14 residues. Trimming stripped 1 base from V and 1 base from J, with 7 bases between. Per the germline V gene, CDR1 is SGHRS and CDR2 is YFSETQ.

The J gene is TRBJ2-1, the V gene TRBV18, with D maybe TRBD1 (5 bases). The CDR3 is made up of 18 amino acids. The germline CDR1 and CDR2 sequences are KGHSH and LQKENI. The V end was cut by 1 base, the J end by 5 bases, with 21 bases between. The CDR3: CASSPRALGGHGDNEQFF. The CDR3 DNA sequence: TGTGCCAGCTCACCACGGGCTCTTGGCGGACATGGAGACAATGAGCAGTTCTTC.

The chain couples TRBV29-1 to TRBJ2-7; 10 nucleotides match TRBD1. Germline loops: CDR1 SQVTM, CDR2 ANQGSEA. The CDR3 sequence is 15 residues long. Unmatched junction bases numbered 12, after V lost 4 bases and J lost 6 bases. This chain's CDR3 is CSVVPGDRGQGEQYF. The DNA for the CDR3 is TGCAGCGTTGTTCCTGGGGACAGGGGACAGGGCGAGCAGTACTTC.

The chain recombines TRBV28 with TRBJ2-7, with TRBD2 matching over 9 bases. Trimming at V came to 6 bases and at J to 4 bases, leaving 7 bases not matched to a gene. CDR3 length equals 14 residues. The germline gives CDR1 MDHEN, CDR2 SYDVKM. The CDR3 nucleotides are TGTGCCAGCAGGACTAGCGGTATAGCGTACGAGCAGTACTTC. Encoded protein: CASRTSGIAYEQYF.

The genes are TRBV28 and TRBJ1-5; no clear D gene. Germline V gives CDR1 MDHEN, CDR2 SYDVKM. V gave up 2 bases and J gave up 10 bases, with 12 bases separating them. This CDR3 contains 13 residues. The DNA of the CDR3 is TGTGCCAGCAGTTTAACAAAGGGAGGACCCCAGCATTTT. As protein: CASSLTKGGPQHF.

This rearrangement joins TRBV5-1 to TRBJ2-1; 7 nucleotides align to TRBD2. The CDR3 sequence is 17 residues long. The germline gives CDR1 SGHRS, CDR2 YFSETQ. Germline trimming cut 3 bases from V and 10 bases from J; bases unmatched to any gene: 19. The DNA for the CDR3 is TGCGCCAGCAGCTCGTACCGGACCGGGACTAAAATTCCCGAGCAGTTCTTC. It codes for CASSSYRTGTKIPEQFF.

This clone was recorded at least ten times. J is TRBJ2-2 and V is TRBV30; no clear D gene. The ends were cut back, 4 bases at V and 5 bases at J, with 11 bases in the middle. CDR1 GTSNPN and CDR2 SVGIG come from the germline V gene (reference sequence). The CDR3 has 13 residues. The CDR3, as DNA: TGTGCCTGGACCTTATCGGGTACCGGGGAGCTGTTTTTT. It translates to CAWTLSGTGELFF. The full variable domain, with the rest looked up from reference TRBV30 and TRBJ2-2, is SQTIHQWPATLVQPVGSPLSLECTVEGTSNPNLYWYRQAAGRGLQLLFYSVGIGQISSEVPQNLSASRPQDRQFILSSKKLLLSDSGFYLCAWTLSGTGELFFGEGSRLTVL.

This rearrangement joins TRBV6-1 to TRBJ2-7; 8 nucleotides match TRBD2. V gave up 8 bases and J gave up 0 bases; unmatched junction bases: 6. Germline CDR1 is MNHNS and CDR2 is SASEGT. The CDR3 totals 14 residues. CDR3 DNA sequence: TGTGCCAGCGATCCTAGCGGGCTCTCCTACGAGCAGTACTTC. It specifies CASDPSGLSYEQYF.

The chain is built from TRBV28 and TRBJ2-5, with D unclear. CDR1 and CDR2 from the germline V gene are MDHEN and SYDVKM. The length of the CDR3 is 12 residues. Between the trimmed V and J ends, which lost 4 bases and 7 bases, there was a span of 10 bases. CDR3 coding DNA: TGTGCCAGCAGTTCCGGAAAGAGGACCCAGTACTTC. Translation gives CASSSGKRTQYF.

In this sample, this clone turned up a few times. This chain connects TRBV5-3 to TRBJ1-5; D remains unclear. TRBV5-3 is given ORF status, its function remaining uncertain. V was cut by 0 bases and J by 3 bases, with 13 bases left in between. This CDR3 is 16 amino acids long. DNA of the CDR3: TGTGCCAGAAGCTTGGCGGTAGGGCAGCACAATCAGCCCCAGCATTTT. It codes for CARSLAVGQHNQPQHF.

V gene TRBV18 combines with J gene TRBJ2-7; D gene ambiguous. The CDR3 totals 12 residues. Per the germline V gene, CDR1 is KGHSH and CDR2 is LQKENI. Trimming shortened V by 2 bases and J by 5 bases, and 7 bases separated the two germline ends. CDR3 sequence: CASSPGRDEQYF. CDR3 nucleotide sequence: TGTGCCAGCTCACCAGGTCGGGACGAGCAGTACTTC.

J is TRBJ2-5 and V is TRBV10-1, with TRBD2 matching over 9 bases. V shed 10 bases and J 5 bases; nucleotides not matched to a gene: 17. CDR1 WNHNN and CDR2 SYGVQD come from the germline V gene (reference sequence). CDR3 size: 16 residues. CDR3 amino acids: CATSRGSGSISETQYF. The CDR3 coding sequence is TGCGCCACCTCCCGGGGTAGCGGGAGTATTAGTGAGACCCAGTACTTC.

The chain employs TRBV7-9 and TRBJ2-3; D not certain. There are 14 residues in the CDR3. Deletions cut 10 bases from V and 0 bases from J, with 14 bases between. Germline CDR1 is SEHNR and CDR2 is FQNEAQ (reference sequence). CDR3 loop: CATSAGASTDTQYF. The CDR3 nucleotides read TGTGCCACCTCCGCTGGCGCTAGCACAGATACGCAGTATTTT.

This chain uses TRBV2 with TRBJ1-2; 9 bases are shared with TRBD1. This CDR3 has 15 residues. J was trimmed by 4 bases and V by 8 bases; bases with no gene match: 11. Germline values: CDR1 SNHLY, CDR2 FYNNEI. The CDR3 protein is CASLPITGGAYGYTF. The DNA for the CDR3 is TGTGCCAGCTTGCCGATTACAGGGGGCGCCTATGGCTACACCTTC. The whole variable domain, filled in from reference TRBV2 and TRBJ1-2, reads EPEVTQTPSHQVTQMGQEVILRCVPISNHLYFYWYRQILGQKVEFLVSFYNNEISEKSEIFDDQFSVERPDGSNFTLKIRSTKLEDSAMYFCASLPITGGAYGYTFGSGTRLTVV.

The chain combines TRBV9 with TRBJ2-3; tentatively, D is TRBD1 (6 bases). There are 17 residues in the CDR3. The V end lost 5 bases, the J end lost 2 bases, and 21 bases lay between the germline ends. CDR1 is SGDLS, CDR2 YYNGEE, per germline. DNA for the CDR3: TGTGCCAGCAGTCATGCCTGGGACAAACCTTACACAGATACGCAGTATTTT. Protein: CASSHAWDKPYTDTQYF. The full variable domain, its missing parts supplied by reference TRBV9 and TRBJ2-3, is DSGVTQTPKHLITATGQRVTLRCSPRSGDLSVYWYQQSLDQGLQFLIQYYNGEERAKGNILERFSAQQFPDLHSELNLSSLELGDSALYFCASSHAWDKPYTDTQYFGPGTRLTVL.

The sample holds a few counts of this clone. The V and J genes are TRBV7-2 and TRBJ2-7, with 8 bases fitting TRBD1. V was pared by 2 bases and J by 2 bases, with 5 bases of the junction left unmatched. The CDR3 runs to 15 residues. CDR1 and CDR2 (germline): SGHTA, FQGNSA. The CDR3 protein is CASSLLDREPYEQYF. For the CDR3, the DNA is TGTGCCAGCAGCTTACTGGACAGGGAGCCCTACGAGCAGTACTTC.

V is TRBV4-1 and J is TRBJ2-2; 11 nucleotides agree with TRBD1. The CDR3 has 16 amino acids. Germline V gene lookup returns CDR1 MGHRA and CDR2 YSYEKL. V was clipped by 0 bases and J by 7 bases; unmatched bases: 4. CDR3 DNA sequence: TGCGCCAGCAGCCAAGAGGGACAGGGGGTAGGCGGGGAGCTGTTTTTT. Encoded protein: CASSQEGQGVGGELFF.

In its sample, this clone was seen many times. The chain has TRBV5-1 and TRBJ2-7; D gene uncertain. CDR1 is SGHRS, CDR2 YFSETQ, per germline. The CDR3 is 14 residues long. V was cut by 4 bases and J by 5 bases, with 16 bases left in between. The CDR3 nucleotides read TGCGCCAGCAGCCCATCTTGGCTTTTGGACGAGCAGTACTTC. This gives the protein CASSPSWLLDEQYF. The variable domain in full, with the rest retrieved from reference TRBV5-1 and TRBJ2-7, is KAGVTQTPRYLIKTRGQQVTLSCSPISGHRSVSWYQQTPGQGLQFLFEYFSETQRNKGNFPGRFSGRQFSNSRSEMNVSTLELGDSALYLCASSPSWLLDEQYFGPGTRLTVT.

This clone was detected once. The identical CDR3 is also encoded by other nucleotide sequences in the sample. The chain uses TRBV5-1 and TRBJ2-3; D remains ambiguous. The CDR3 has 15 residues. Trimming removed 1 base from V and 0 bases from J, with 9 bases in between. CDR1 and CDR2 (germline): SGHRS, YFSETQ. CDR3 in amino acids: CASSLSGVSTDTQYF. The DNA for the CDR3 is TGCGCCAGCAGCTTGTCAGGCGTTAGCACAGATACGCAGTATTTT.